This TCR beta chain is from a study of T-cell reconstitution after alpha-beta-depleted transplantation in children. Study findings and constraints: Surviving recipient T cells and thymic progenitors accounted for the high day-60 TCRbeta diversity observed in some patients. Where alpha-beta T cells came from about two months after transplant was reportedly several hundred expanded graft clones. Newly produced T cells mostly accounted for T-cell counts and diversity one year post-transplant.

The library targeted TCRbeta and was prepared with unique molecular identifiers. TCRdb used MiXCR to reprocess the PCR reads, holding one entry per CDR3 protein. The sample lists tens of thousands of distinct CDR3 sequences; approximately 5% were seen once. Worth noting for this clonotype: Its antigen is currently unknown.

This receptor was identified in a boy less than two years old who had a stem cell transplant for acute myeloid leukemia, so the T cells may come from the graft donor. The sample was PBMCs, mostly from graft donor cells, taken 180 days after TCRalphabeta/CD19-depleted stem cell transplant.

CDR3: CAISEALGTGINTEAFF. CDR3 DNA sequence: TGTGCCATCAGTGAGGCTCTAGGGACAGGTATCAACACTGAAGCTTTCTTT. The chain is built from TRBV10-3 and TRBJ1-1; 8 bases agree with TRBD1. The CDR3 consists of 17 residues. Losses at the gene ends were 2 bases for V and 2 bases for J; bases not matched to a gene: 10. Germline V CDR1 and CDR2: ENHRY, SYGVKD.